This passage covers 26 T cell receptor beta chains from one sample sequenced in a study of OX40 agonist ivuxolimab in advanced cancers. Here immunoSEQ multiplex PCR was the method, and the copy in TCRdb shows in-frame clones only, minus some. Here the sample spans tens of thousands of clones, about nine tenths being singletons. Source: CD4+ or CD8+ T cells sorted from blood, taken in a trial of the OX40 agonist ivuxolimab. The origin of the receptors is an adult with an advanced solid tumor such as melanoma, head and neck, liver or kidney cancer.

This clone was seen only a few times. The genes are TRBV11-3 and TRBJ1-2; D may be TRBD1 (5 bases). The CDR3 has 13 residues. The V end lost 1 base, the J end lost 7 bases, and 10 bases lay between the germline ends. The V gene's germline CDR1 is SGHNT and CDR2 YENEEA. The CDR3 loop is CASSLAGDGGYTF. CDR3 sequence (DNA): TGTGCCAGCAGCTTAGCGGGGGACGGTGGCTACACCTTC.

The chain joins TRBV6-6 to TRBJ2-2; TRBD1 or TRBD2 may be the D gene (5 bases each). The germline V and J ends were trimmed by 0 bases and 4 bases, with 6 bases remaining between them. Germline V lookup: CDR1 MNHNY, CDR2 SVGAGI (reference sequence). The CDR3 consists of 14 residues. CDR3 coding DNA: TGTGCCAGCAGTTACTCGGGGGTCACCGGGGAGCTGTTTTTT. Protein product: CASSYSGVTGELFF.

The chain joins TRBV5-1 to TRBJ2-1; 8 nucleotides line up with TRBD2. Per germline, CDR1 SGHRS and CDR2 YFSETQ. The ends lost 2 bases at V and 8 bases at J; junction bases unmatched: 0. The CDR3 has 12 residues. CDR3 nucleotide sequence: TGCGCCAGCAGCTTTAGCGGGGATGAGCAGTTCTTC. Translating gives CASSFSGDEQFF.

The chain links TRBV12-2 to TRBJ2-7; whether TRBD1, the table's D call, matches the DNA was not checked. TRBV12-2 represents a pseudogene. CDR3 length: 14 residues. The CDR3 loop is CASRQDIGYYEQYF. The CDR3 DNA is TGTGCAAGTCGCCAGGACATTGGATATTACGAGCAGTACTTC.

This chain connects TRBV2 to TRBJ2-5, with 9 bases lining up with TRBD2. The J call may be in error: the DNA end matches TRBJ2-7 better. This CDR3 comprises 14 residues. Germline V gene lookup returns CDR1 SNHLY and CDR2 FYNNEI. CDR3 in DNA: TGTGCCAGCAGTGGTCCAGCGGGAGGCTACGAGCAGTACTTC. Translating it yields CASSGPAGGYEQYF.

The chain carries TRBV5-6 and TRBJ1-5, with TRBD1 as a possible D gene (5 bases). V lost 4 bases and J 0 bases, leaving 11 bases between the germline ends. Germline V gene data show CDR1 as SGHDT and CDR2 as YYEEEE. The CDR3 has 15 amino acids. The CDR3 DNA reads as TGTGCCAGCAGCCCCGGGACCTATAGCAATCAGCCCCAGCATTTT. Encoded protein: CASSPGTYSNQPQHF.

The gene calls are TRBV7-8 and TRBJ2-3; 16 nucleotides agree with TRBD2. Germline V gene lookup returns CDR1 SGHVS and CDR2 FQNEAQ. The junction had 8 bases not matched to a gene; V was cut back by 1 base and J by 4 bases. The CDR3 runs to 19 residues. The CDR3 sequence: CASSLVGLAGGPKADTQYF. The CDR3 nucleotides read TGTGCCAGCAGCTTAGTGGGACTAGCGGGAGGGCCCAAGGCAGATACGCAGTATTTT.

Of note for this clone: The junction and the germline gene differ at one end; a read error may be behind it. The chain links TRBV7-7 to TRBJ2-2; TRBD2 aligns across 8 bases. The CDR3 spans 17 residues. The germline gives CDR1 SSHAT, CDR2 FNYEAQ (reference sequence). CDR3 amino acids: CASSLAGGGAVTGELFF. CDR3 nucleotide sequence: TGTGCTAGCAGCTTAGCCGGGGGGGGAGCGGTCACCGGGGAGCTGTTTTTT.

V gene TRBV9 combines with J gene TRBJ1-2, with TRBD1 matching over 7 bases. V lost 4 bases and J lost 3; bases outside the gene matches: 6. The germline V gene has CDR1 SGDLS and CDR2 YYNGEE. This CDR3 is built from 14 residues. For the CDR3, the DNA is TGTGCCAGCAGCTTAGGGACAGCACACTATGGCTACACCTTC. Protein: CASSLGTAHYGYTF.

The V and J genes are TRBV5-1 and TRBJ1-2; D call uncertain. The V and J ends lost 0 bases and 7 bases respectively, with 10 bases between them. CDR1 SGHRS and CDR2 YFSETQ come from the germline V gene. The CDR3 runs 13 residues. CDR3 sequence: CASSLAGFSGYTF. Here the CDR3 DNA reads TGCGCCAGCAGCTTGGCAGGTTTTAGTGGCTACACCTTC.

The rearrangement uses TRBV7-9 and TRBJ2-7, with 9 bases fitting TRBD2. The CDR3 is made up of 15 amino acids. The trim removed 2 bases at V and 2 bases at J, leaving 4 bases unmatched. Per germline, CDR1 SEHNR and CDR2 FQNEAQ (reference sequence). The CDR3 nucleotides are TGTGCCAGCAGCTTAACGACTAGCGGTCCCTACGAGCAGTACTTC. This codes for CASSLTTSGPYEQYF. Filled out from reference TRBV7-9 and TRBJ2-7, the complete variable domain reads DTGVSQNPRHKITKRGQNVTFRCDPISEHNRLYWYRQTLGQGPEFLTYFQNEAQLEKSRLLSDRFSAERPKGSFSTLEIQRTEQGDSAMYLCASSLTTSGPYEQYFGPGTRLTVT.

The chain links TRBV23-1 to TRBJ2-3; 8 bases line up with TRBD2. TRBV23-1 is labeled an ORF, and its function is uncertain. V lost 0 bases, J lost 6 bases, and 8 bases stayed unmatched. CDR3 length: 16 amino acids. CDR3 nucleotides: TGCGCCAGCAGTCAATCCCCGGGAGGGCCTTTCGATACGCAGTATTTT. The encoded protein is CASSQSPGGPFDTQYF.

V usage is TRBV6-1 and J usage is TRBJ1-2, with D possibly matching TRBD1 (6 bases). The CDR3 consists of 14 residues. V dropped 4 bases and J dropped 5 bases, with 14 bases sitting between them. Per the germline V gene, CDR1 is MNHNS and CDR2 is SASEGT. The CDR3 region is CASSVQGGTYGYTF. The CDR3 region has the DNA TGTGCCAGCAGTGTACAGGGCGGAACATATGGCTACACCTTC.

The chain employs TRBV28 and TRBJ2-7, with D perhaps matching TRBD1 (5 bases). The germline CDR1 and CDR2 sequences are MDHEN and SYDVKM. V was clipped by 8 bases and J by 6 bases, with 20 bases between them. The CDR3 has 14 amino acids. CDR3 nucleotides: TGTGCCAGCCGCCGAGAGCAGCTAGGGGTCGAGCAGTACTTC. Protein: CASRREQLGVEQYF.

J is TRBJ2-5 and V is TRBV6-6; 8 nucleotides match TRBD1. Trimming at V came to 9 bases and at J to 5 bases, leaving 11 bases not matched to a gene. The V gene's germline CDR1 is MNHNY and CDR2 SVGAGI (reference sequence). CDR3 length: 14 residues. DNA for the CDR3: TGTGCCAGACCGGACAGGGCCAGTAGGGAGACCCAGTACTTC. It encodes CARPDRASRETQYF.

The rearrangement links TRBV7-2 to TRBJ1-1; perhaps TRBD1 as D (5 bases). CDR3 length: 12 amino acids. Germline lookup yields CDR1 SGHTA and CDR2 FQGNSA. Trimming removed 2 bases from V and 7 bases from J, with 8 bases in between. The CDR3 region is CASSLSGLEAFF. In DNA form, the CDR3 reads TGTGCCAGCAGCTTATCGGGACTTGAAGCTTTCTTT.

The DNA for the CDR3 is TGTGCCAGCAGCTTAGTGGACAGGGCGGGCTATGGCTACACCTTC. It translates to CASSLVDRAGYGYTF. The J gene is TRBJ1-2, the V gene TRBV11-2; 8 nucleotides agree with TRBD1. V was clipped by 1 base and J by 4 bases; unmatched bases: 5. This CDR3 is 15 amino acids long. The germline gives CDR1 SGHAT, CDR2 FQNNGV.

The chain is built from TRBV7-8 and TRBJ2-6; 7 nucleotides match TRBD1. Unmatched junction bases numbered 12, after V lost 1 base and J lost 0 bases. Germline V gives CDR1 SGHVS, CDR2 FQNEAQ. CDR3 length: 20 amino acids. For the CDR3, the DNA is TGTGCCAGCAGCTTAGTCCTTCCGGGGACAGCCCACTCTGGGGCCAACGTCCTGACTTTC. This sequence encodes CASSLVLPGTAHSGANVLTF.

This chain uses TRBV27 with TRBJ2-1; D is possibly TRBD2 (5 bases). Germline lookup yields CDR1 MNHEY and CDR2 SMNVEV (reference sequence). V lost 4 bases, J lost 6 bases, and 16 bases lay in between. This CDR3 spans 15 amino acids. CDR3 nucleotides: TGTGCCAGCAGTTATGAGGGAGTCCTATTCAATGAGCAGTTCTTC. It is translated as CASSYEGVLFNEQFF.

The chain uses TRBV5-8 and TRBJ2-3; possibly TRBD1 or TRBD2 for D (6 bases each). CDR1 and CDR2 from the germline V gene are SGHTS and YDEGEE. Trimming left V 5 bases short and J 1 base short, with 20 bases between. The CDR3 covers 17 residues. In DNA form, the CDR3 reads TGTGCCAGCAGACGGCCCGGGGGCTTTGGAGGCACAGATACGCAGTATTTT. Protein: CASRRPGGFGGTDTQYF. Full variable domain (missing parts from reference TRBV5-8 and TRBJ2-3): EAGVTQSPTHLIKTRGQQATLRCSPISGHTSVYWYQQALGLGLQFLLWYDEGEERNRGNFPPRFSGRQFPNYSSELNVNALELEDSALYLCASRRPGGFGGTDTQYFGPGTRLTVL.

The J gene is TRBJ2-7, the V gene TRBV6-6; no clear D gene. The CDR3 loop spans 13 amino acids. V was clipped by 2 bases and J by 7 bases, with 12 bases between them. Looked up from germline, CDR1 is MNHNY and CDR2 is SVGAGI (reference sequence). The DNA for the CDR3 is TGTGCCAGCAGTTACATGGGTGCTGGGGAGCAGTACTTC. Its protein is CASSYMGAGEQYF.

This chain links TRBV5-1 with TRBJ2-7, with D tentatively TRBD1 (5 bases). The CDR3 extends over 16 amino acids. The germline V gene has CDR1 SGHRS and CDR2 YFSETQ. With 0 bases removed from V and 4 bases from J, the gap between germline ends came to 17 bases. The CDR3 region has the DNA TGCGCCAGCAGCTTGGTAGTCGTAGCAGGGATATACGAGCAGTACTTC. Residues: CASSLVVVAGIYEQYF.

CDR3 amino acids: CASKARTSGQETQYF. CDR3 coding DNA: TGTGCCAGCAAGGCTCGGACTAGCGGGCAAGAGACCCAGTACTTC. The genes are TRBV25-1 and TRBJ2-5; TRBD2 aligns across 11 bases. J gave up 2 bases and V 7 bases, and 6 bases lay outside the gene matches. Germline V CDR1 and CDR2: MGHDK, SYGVNS. This CDR3 contains 15 residues.

V is TRBV16 and J is TRBJ2-1; 7 nucleotides align to TRBD1. Germline assignment: CDR1 KGHSY and CDR2 FQNENV. CDR3 size: 17 residues. The J segment lost 6 bases and the V segment lost 0 bases, leaving 11 bases of the junction unmatched. The CDR3 sequence: CASSQSRSGGLSNEQFF. In nucleotides, the CDR3 is TGTGCCAGCAGCCAATCTCGGTCAGGGGGTTTATCCAATGAGCAGTTCTTC.

CDR3 nucleotide sequence: TGTGCCAGCAGACCCCTGGACAGACTCCTCTACGAGCAGTACTTC. Translating it yields CASRPLDRLLYEQYF. The chain combines TRBV28 with TRBJ2-5; D possibly corresponds to TRBD1 (6 bases). The J call may be wrong; the DNA end is better matched by TRBJ2-7. CDR3 length: 15 residues. The germline V gene has CDR1 MDHEN and CDR2 SYDVKM.

There are a few counts of this clone. J is TRBJ1-5 and V is TRBV2; D gene unclear. CDR1 is SNHLY and CDR2 is FYNNEI in the germline V gene. Trimming cost V 4 bases and J 1 base, with 8 bases left between them. The CDR3 runs to 14 residues. The CDR3 nucleotides read TGTGCCAGCAGTGGTTACAACAGCAATCAGCCCCAGCATTTT. Residues: CASSGYNSNQPQHF.